This note documents a single T cell receptor beta chain sequence. This clonotype was found many times. It lacks a known antigen. The input lacks base qualities; no much larger clone sits a single base away. This record belongs to a study of blood T cells in healthy people across ages (dated by TCRdb to the mid-2010s). For context, the study as a whole: Template switching captured roughly one uniquely barcoded TCR beta cDNA molecule per two T cells in model experiments. To track age-related changes in TCR beta repertoire diversity, the study relied on deep sequencing normalized with unique cDNA molecular identifiers. To avoid experimental bias, donors of different ages were distributed randomly across sequencing lanes. Two additional independent replicas of 1 million unique cDNA reads from the same blood draw were analyzed for two donors (one aged 18 to 29 and one aged 80 or older). Donors were grouped into four age groups: young (average approximately 15 years), middle-aged (over 35), aged (around 62) and long-lived (less than 85).

The roughly 39 donors, aged roughly 6 to 95 years, were systemically healthy Caucasian individuals from Russia. Roughly 10 milliliters of peripheral blood were drawn from each donor into EDTA-treated Vacutainer tubes. PBMCs were isolated by Ficoll-Paque density-gradient centrifugation, with at least 6 million obtained per sample. Trizol reagent was used to extract total RNA from the PBMCs, yielding at least 5 micrograms per sample. The percentages of naive CD45RAhigh/CD27high T cells were determined by flow cytometry on a PBMC aliquot from every donor. General conclusions and limits of the study: Bulk unsorted PBMC profiling prevented conclusive comparison of naive and antigen-experienced compartments. As age increased, observed TCR beta diversity per million T cells dropped in a roughly linear way, and a significant reduction was already evident by age 40. Compared with the aged group, the long-lived group had more naive CD4+ T cells, fewer expanded clones and increased TCR diversity, a pattern suggesting age selection. The percentage of naive T cells measured by flow cytometry correlated strongly with observed TCR beta diversity. Because the CMV infection status of the donors was unknown, age-related changes in expanded clonotypes may potentially have been confounded. Estimates of total diversity based on one million sequenced T cells were regarded as lower bounds and as underestimates.

Libraries were made using 5' RACE. TCRdb shows the sequencer as Illumina HiSeq 2500. The second PCR ran for about 7 to 11 cycles and used a J-beta primer mix along with a sample-barcoded 5' primer. A unique molecular identifier was introduced onto each TCR beta cDNA molecule by a template-switch 5' adaptor carrying 12 random nucleotides. Each sample yielded at least 2.5 million CDR3-containing paired-end reads. The Mint cDNA synthesis kit, primed by a TRBC-specific oligonucleotide, was used to synthesize first-strand cDNA from all RNA. Following uracil-DNA glycosylase treatment, a first 18-cycle PCR with universal primers M1SS and BC2_uni_R was performed on all cDNA. On the authors' methods: For normalization, 1 million high-quality reads were randomly selected from each sample, with every read carrying a distinct molecular identifier. Instead of being binned into consensus sequences, reads that shared molecular identifiers were thrown out. MiTCR, set to a Q25 quality threshold and the strictest error-elimination algorithm, was used for CDR3 identification, clonotype clustering and error correction. A nonparametric unseen species model using Euler transformation provided a lower-bound estimate of total TCR beta diversity. TCRdb redid the processing of the public reads, applying fastp at Q25 and MiXCR, and retained in-frame beta chains. Entries that share a CDR3 protein sequence are merged under the most common genes and DNA. TCRdb's processing, not the study's, gives the V and J calls here. The sample records 650,000 to 1,000,000 distinct CDR3 sequences, approximately 35% of which are singletons. Around 13% of the sample lies in the top ten.

After removal of 9 bases from V and 0 bases from J, the junction retains 5 bases not matched to a gene. Taken from the germline V gene, the CDR1 and CDR2 loops are SGHVT and SQSDAQ. Its CDR3 holds 13 amino acids, cysteine through phenylalanine. Just the 39-base CDR3 DNA is kept, in frame starting at base 1. The sample was blood. This sequence originates from a man aged 18 to 30 in good health. The V and J genes are TRBV7-4 and TRBJ2-7; 7 bases in between match TRBD2. The CDR3 here reads CARKGGSSYEQYF. The sequenced DNA: TGTGCCAGGAAGGGAGGGTCCTCCTACGAGCAGTACTTC. The full variable domain, completed from the reference TRBV7-4 and TRBJ2-7 proteins outside the CDR3, reads GAGVSQSPRYKVAKRGRDVALRCDSISGHVTLYWYRQTLGQGSEVLTYSQSDAQRDKSGRPSGRFSAERPERSVSTLKIQRTEQGDSAVYLCARKGGSSYEQYFGPGTRLTVT.